Listed here is a single TCR beta chain. Its antigen remains unidentified. These data are taken from a study of T cell responses to AZD1222 COVID-19 vaccine. As for the study in general: Analysis merged second doses at about 4 or about 12 weeks. Study findings and constraints: It should be noted that donors were predominantly white British and more often female, and clonal diversity was possibly underestimated. Two AZD1222 doses significantly raised spike-specific TCR breadth and depth over controls. There were repertoire samples only from the period after the peak T cell response.

The CDR3 extends over 13 amino acids. CDR1 KGHDR and CDR2 SFDVKD come from the germline V gene. V lost 9 bases, J lost 1 base, and 2 bases stayed unmatched. Sequenced by immunoSEQ multiplex PCR; TCRdb stores in-frame clones only, minus some. The profile shows 98,000 or so clones, over 75% of them singletons. The TCR comes from an adult in good health. Source: peripheral blood, taken on day 0 of AZD1222 vaccination. J is TRBJ2-3 and V is TRBV24-1, with 8 bases that match TRBD2. The CDR3 nucleotides read TGTGCCACCGGGACTAGGGGCACAGATACGCAGTATTTT. Its protein is CATGTRGTDTQYF.